This entry lists 31 T cell receptor beta chains sequenced from one sample in a study of CD8 T cells in ankylosing spondylitis. The study, taken as a whole, reports: Apparently characteristic of ankylosing spondylitis blood was a TCR beta motif (about eight highly homologous variants).

These receptors' targets are unknown. Each CDR3 protein gets one entry after TCRdb re-called the 5' RACE reads with MiXCR. The table lists approximately 300,000 distinct CDR3 sequences, 7% to 9% of them singletons. Sequencing was done on a sample of blood, either unsorted or a sorted T cell fraction (not recorded which). The receptors shown here come from a male donor with ankylosing spondylitis.

The sample holds many counts of this clonotype. The genes are TRBV5-1 and TRBJ2-7; 7 positions agree with TRBD2. The CDR3 has 18 amino acids. V lost 2 bases to trimming and J lost 3 bases; unmatched junction nucleotides: 17. Germline-derived CDR1 and CDR2 are SGHRS and YFSETQ. The CDR3 here is CASSFAGVDSPGDYEQYF. The CDR3 DNA follows: TGCGCCAGCAGCTTTGCGGGAGTCGACTCCCCGGGTGACTACGAGCAGTACTTC.

V usage is TRBV29-1 and J usage is TRBJ2-7; D is perhaps TRBD2 (6 bases). This CDR3 comprises 11 residues. V lost 4 bases, J lost 10 bases, and 14 bases lay in between. The germline V gene encodes CDR1 SQVTM and CDR2 ANQGSEA. This CDR3 is CSVVASAHQYF. The DNA for the CDR3 is TGCAGCGTTGTGGCTAGCGCACACCAGTACTTC.

The chain has TRBV27 and TRBJ2-7, with TRBD1 identical over 9 bases. This CDR3 has 15 residues. Germline V CDR1 and CDR2: MNHEY, SMNVEV (reference sequence). V was clipped by 1 base and J by 4 bases; unmatched bases: 5. For the CDR3, the DNA is TGTGCCAGCAGTTTATATGGGACAGGGTCGTACGAGCAGTACTTC. This translates into CASSLYGTGSYEQYF.

This clonotype was counted between two and nine times. The chain joins TRBV29-1 to TRBJ2-2, with D perhaps TRBD1 (6 bases). V was pared by 7 bases and J by 1 base, with 10 bases between. The CDR3 has 13 amino acids. Germline assignment: CDR1 SQVTM and CDR2 ANQGSEA. The CDR3 region is CSGEDRNTGELFF. The CDR3 DNA follows: TGCAGCGGTGAGGACAGGAACACCGGGGAGCTGTTTTTT.

This clonotype was seen a few times. V and J are TRBV7-9 and TRBJ2-3; maybe TRBD2 (6 bases). V was shortened by 5 bases and J by 2 bases, with 17 bases between the two germline ends. Germline V lookup: CDR1 SEHNR, CDR2 FQNEAQ (reference sequence). The CDR3 totals 16 residues. The CDR3 DNA reads as TGTGCCAGCAGCCCAGATTGGGGGGAGAACACAGATACGCAGTATTTT. This codes for CASSPDWGENTDTQYF. Using reference TRBV7-9 and TRBJ2-3 for the parts outside the CDR3, the full variable domain is DTGVSQNPRHKITKRGQNVTFRCDPISEHNRLYWYRQTLGQGPEFLTYFQNEAQLEKSRLLSDRFSAERPKGSFSTLEIQRTEQGDSAMYLCASSPDWGENTDTQYFGPGTRLTVL.

CDR3 nucleotides: TGTGCCAGCAGCCTAGGGACAGGAAGGGTCCACAATGAGCAGTTCTTC. Translated, it gives CASSLGTGRVHNEQFF. The V gene is TRBV7-9, the J gene TRBJ2-1; 8 nucleotides line up with TRBD1. V lost 5 bases and J lost 5; bases outside the gene matches: 11. CDR1 SEHNR and CDR2 FQNEAQ come from the germline V gene (reference sequence). The CDR3 runs to 16 residues.

There are many counts of this clonotype. This chain uses TRBV5-5 with TRBJ1-1; D gene unclear. Trimming shortened V by 4 bases and J by 1 base, and 11 bases separated the two germline ends. Germline CDR1 SGHKS, CDR2 YYEKEE (reference sequence). CDR3 size: 14 residues. The CDR3 here is CASSRVAGNTEAFF. The CDR3 DNA is TGTGCCAGCAGCCGCGTTGCTGGGAACACTGAAGCTTTCTTT.

This rearrangement joins TRBV3-1 to TRBJ1-5, with D uncertain. The CDR3 is 13 amino acids. Germline CDR1 and CDR2: LGHDT and YNNKEL (reference sequence). The V and J ends lost 1 base and 6 bases respectively, with 7 bases between them. The CDR3 region has the DNA TGTGCCAGCAGCCAAGGATCGGTTCAGCCCCAGCATTTT. Its protein product is CASSQGSVQPQHF.

This clonotype was observed many times. This sequence joins TRBV5-1 and TRBJ2-5; D is tentatively TRBD1 or TRBD2 (5 bases each). Per the germline V gene, CDR1 is SGHRS and CDR2 is YFSETQ. Trimming removed 4 bases at V and 2 bases at J, with 15 bases between. The CDR3 runs 15 residues. CDR3 sequence reads: CASSLGWDGQETQYF. The CDR3 nucleotides are TGCGCCAGCAGCCTTGGATGGGACGGACAAGAGACCCAGTACTTC.

The J gene is TRBJ2-7, the V gene TRBV12-3 or TRBV12-4; 7 bases map to TRBD1. With V trimmed by 5 bases and J by 5 bases, 6 bases remained unmatched. The CDR3 runs to 13 residues. This CDR3 reads CASSLDRANEQYF. The CDR3 DNA is TGTGCCAGCAGTCTCGACAGGGCAAACGAGCAGTACTTC.

This clonotype was found many times. This chain links TRBV5-1 with TRBJ2-1; 7 bases are shared with TRBD1. The CDR3 has 14 amino acids. The V gene end was trimmed by 4 bases and the J gene end by 5 bases; junction bases not matched to a gene: 6. Looked up from germline, CDR1 is SGHRS and CDR2 is YFSETQ. The CDR3: CASSTRQGNNEQFF. The CDR3, as DNA: TGCGCCAGCAGCACGCGACAGGGAAACAATGAGCAGTTCTTC.

This chain connects TRBV5-1 to TRBJ2-3, with 12 bases that match TRBD2. Unmatched junction bases numbered 11, after V lost 0 bases and J lost 3 bases. The CDR3 sequence is 19 residues long. Per germline, CDR1 SGHRS and CDR2 YFSETQ. This chain's CDR3 is CASSLVRQTSGSGTDTQYF. The CDR3 DNA is TGCGCCAGCAGCTTGGTAAGACAGACTAGCGGGAGCGGAACAGATACGCAGTATTTT.

The chain uses TRBV28 and TRBJ2-3, with TRBD1 matching over 7 bases. CDR3 length: 17 residues. J was trimmed by 2 bases and V by 3 bases; bases with no gene match: 11. Per the germline V gene, CDR1 is MDHEN and CDR2 is SYDVKM. As DNA, the CDR3 is TGTGCCAGCAGTTTGATCGGACAGGCCAGACCCACAGATACGCAGTATTTT. Amino acid sequence: CASSLIGQARPTDTQYF.

This sequence joins TRBV11-2 and TRBJ1-2, with D uncertain. Germline V gene sequence: CDR1 SGHAT, CDR2 FQNNGV. With 3 bases removed from V and 3 bases from J, the gap between germline ends came to 5 bases. This CDR3 spans 12 amino acids. CDR3 region: CASSFTDYGYTF. The CDR3 DNA reads TGTGCCAGCAGCTTTACAGACTATGGCTACACCTTC.

There are a few counts of this clonotype. The J gene is TRBJ1-1, the V gene TRBV10-2; D remains unclear. The CDR3 is 14 residues long. In germline, CDR1 is WSHSY, CDR2 SAAADI. V was clipped by 6 bases and J by 0 bases, with 11 bases between them. Here the CDR3 DNA reads TGCGCCAGCAGAATGGGCCTTATGAACACTGAAGCTTTCTTT. Its translation is CASRMGLMNTEAFF.

V usage is TRBV18 and J usage is TRBJ1-5; D is unclear. CDR3 length: 14 residues. Germline assignment: CDR1 KGHSH and CDR2 LQKENI. V dropped 2 bases and J dropped 5 bases, with 10 bases sitting between them. The CDR3 here is CASSPTPGYQPQHF. CDR3 in DNA: TGTGCCAGCTCACCAACTCCTGGTTATCAGCCCCAGCATTTT.

The chain carries TRBV20-1 and TRBJ2-1, with TRBD2 identical over 9 bases. The CDR3 spans 18 residues. Germline V lookup: CDR1 DFQATT, CDR2 SNEGSKA (reference sequence). The J segment lost 0 bases and the V segment lost 0 bases, leaving 9 bases of the junction unmatched. CDR3 residues: CSARDPSASGASYNEQFF. The CDR3 DNA is TGCAGTGCTAGAGATCCATCGGCTAGCGGGGCCTCCTACAATGAGCAGTTCTTC.

This clonotype occurred a few times. CDR3 sequence reads: CASSLPGQGANEQFF. As DNA, the CDR3 is TGCGCCAGCAGCTTGCCGGGACAGGGGGCGAATGAGCAGTTCTTC. V is TRBV5-1 and J is TRBJ2-1; the match to TRBD1 covers 12 bases. The germline CDR1 and CDR2 sequences are SGHRS and YFSETQ. CDR3 length equals 15 residues. V was clipped by 1 base and J by 7 bases; unmatched bases: 3.

This clonotype was seen many times. The chain carries TRBV7-9 and TRBJ1-3; D is perhaps TRBD1 (6 bases). There are 15 residues in the CDR3. CDR1 and CDR2 (germline): SEHNR, FQNEAQ (reference sequence). V shed 2 bases and J shed 0 bases, with 8 bases lying between them. CDR3 coding DNA: TGTGCCAGCAGCTTAACAGGGAGCTCTGGAAACACCATATATTTT. Its translation is CASSLTGSSGNTIYF.

This clonotype was picked up many times. The rearrangement uses TRBV4-3 and TRBJ2-1, with TRBD2 identical over 9 bases. There are 17 residues in the CDR3. The junction had 9 bases not matched to a gene; V was cut back by 0 bases and J by 6 bases. From germline, CDR1 is LGHNA and CDR2 YSLEER. CDR3 nucleotide sequence: TGCGCCAGCAGCCAAGATTCTCCTAGCGGGGTAGTCAATGAGCAGTTCTTC. It is translated as CASSQDSPSGVVNEQFF.

V usage is TRBV27 and J usage is TRBJ1-6, with unresolved D. V lost 5 bases to trimming and J lost 6 bases, with 5 bases between them. CDR1 is MNHEY and CDR2 is SMNVEV in the germline V gene (reference sequence). This CDR3 spans 12 amino acids. CDR3 loop: CASSGPNSPLHF. CDR3 DNA sequence: TGTGCCAGCAGTGGACCTAATTCACCCCTCCACTTT.

This chain uses TRBV28 with TRBJ1-5; 9 positions match TRBD1. The CDR3 sequence is 15 residues long. Germline assignment: CDR1 MDHEN and CDR2 SYDVKM. The J segment lost 3 bases and the V segment lost 2 bases, leaving 2 bases of the junction unmatched. Here the CDR3 reads CASSLGTGYNQPQHF. The CDR3 DNA reads as TGTGCCAGCAGTTTAGGGACAGGGTACAATCAGCCCCAGCATTTT. The whole variable domain, filled in from reference TRBV28 and TRBJ1-5, reads DVKVTQSSRYLVKRTGEKVFLECVQDMDHENMFWYRQDPGLGLRLIYFSYDVKMKEKGDIPEGYSVSREKKERFSLILESASTNQTSMYLCASSLGTGYNQPQHFGDGTRLSIL.

This clonotype was detected only a few times. The J gene is TRBJ2-3, the V gene TRBV29-1, with 11 bases that match TRBD2. The CDR3 is made up of 15 amino acids. V shed 4 bases, J shed 5 bases, and the junction held 8 bases outside the gene matches. Germline values: CDR1 SQVTM, CDR2 ANQGSEA. The CDR3 DNA reads as TGCAGCGTTGGAGGAGGTAGCGGGAGGGGAGATACGCAGTATTTT. Translating gives CSVGGGSGRGDTQYF.

This clonotype was observed many times. V gene TRBV29-1 combines with J gene TRBJ2-5; D may correspond to TRBD1 or TRBD2 (5 bases each). The ends were cut back, 5 bases at V and 3 bases at J, with 10 bases in the middle. This CDR3 comprises 12 residues. CDR1 and CDR2 (germline): SQVTM, ANQGSEA. The CDR3 nucleotides read TGCAGCGTTTCGACAGCGGAAGAGACCCAGTACTTC. Protein sequence: CSVSTAEETQYF.

This CDR3 is CSAMDRVGEAFF. The CDR3 nucleotides are TGCAGTGCTATGGACAGGGTAGGGGAAGCTTTCTTT. V usage is TRBV20-1 and J usage is TRBJ1-1, with 8 nucleotides matching TRBD1. The CDR3 covers 12 residues. The germline V gene has CDR1 DFQATT and CDR2 SNEGSKA (reference sequence). The J segment lost 8 bases and the V segment lost 4 bases, leaving 6 bases of the junction unmatched.

This clonotype occurred many times. The rearrangement joins TRBV9 to TRBJ2-7; TRBD1 agrees at 7 bases. Per germline, CDR1 SGDLS and CDR2 YYNGEE. CDR3 size: 14 residues. With 4 bases clipped from V and 4 bases from J, the junction kept 8 bases outside the gene matches. CDR3 bases: TGTGCCAGCAGCAGTGGGACAGAAACTTACGAGCAGTACTTC. Translating it yields CASSSGTETYEQYF.

This clonotype was seen repeatedly, ten times or more. The J gene is TRBJ1-2, the V gene TRBV5-6; 8 bases map to TRBD1. Germline V gene data show CDR1 as SGHDT and CDR2 as YYEEEE. V lost 4 bases and J lost 4; bases outside the gene matches: 12. CDR3 length: 16 amino acids. This CDR3 reads CASSSILSGQVYGYTF. CDR3 sequence (DNA): TGTGCCAGCAGCAGCATTCTATCGGGACAGGTCTATGGCTACACCTTC.

This clonotype showed up many times. The chain joins TRBV6-1 to TRBJ2-5; D gene ambiguous. There are 14 residues in the CDR3. V lost 7 bases, J lost 2 bases, and 14 bases lay in between. In germline, CDR1 is MNHNS, CDR2 SASEGT. CDR3 sequence (DNA): TGTGCCAGCAAGAAAACGGCAGCTCAAGAGACCCAGTACTTC. It encodes CASKKTAAQETQYF.

This clonotype is medium-sized within its sample. The rearrangement uses TRBV5-1 and TRBJ2-7; tentatively, D is TRBD1 (7 bases). Germline lookup yields CDR1 SGHRS and CDR2 YFSETQ. The V end was cut by 4 bases, the J end by 1 base, with 15 bases between. This CDR3 contains 15 residues. DNA for the CDR3: TGCGCCAGCAGCGGAGGGGGCGAGCTGTCCTACGAGCAGTACTTC. Protein product: CASSGGGELSYEQYF.

The chain joins TRBV7-3 to TRBJ2-7; D may match TRBD1 or TRBD2 (6 bases each). The CDR3 has 12 amino acids. V dropped 5 bases and J dropped 9 bases, with 14 bases sitting between them. CDR1 is SGHTA, CDR2 FQGTGA, per germline. DNA for the CDR3: TGTGCCAGCAGCCCCGTGGGGGGCGTGCAGTACTTC. This translates into CASSPVGGVQYF.

This clonotype was detected a few times. The chain combines TRBV11-2 with TRBJ2-7; 7 bases are shared with TRBD1. The CDR3 totals 19 residues. V was clipped by 2 bases and J by 2 bases; unmatched bases: 18. Germline V CDR1 and CDR2: SGHAT, FQNNGV. The CDR3 DNA sequence: TGTGCCAGCAGCTTACCCCAATCACCGACAGGGCCCTCAGCCTACGAGCAGTACTTC. As protein: CASSLPQSPTGPSAYEQYF.